A single sample gave rise to the 10 T cell receptor beta chains below, sequenced in a study of blood T cell repertoires in COVID-19. Produced via immunoSEQ multiplex PCR; TCRdb's table is partial and in-frame only. The sample contains 140,000 to 150,000 clones, 84% of which appear only once. The sequenced sample consisted of peripheral blood. All receptors derive from a man younger than 45 with COVID-19, enrolled during active disease.

The chain carries TRBV6-4 and TRBJ2-2, with TRBD2 as a possible D gene (5 bases). This CDR3 has 14 amino acids. The V end lost 8 bases, the J end lost 4 bases, and 14 bases lay between the germline ends. Looked up from germline, CDR1 is MRHNA and CDR2 is SNTAGT. DNA for the CDR3: TGTGCCAGCCAGTTTGGCCGGGGCACCGGGGAGCTGTTTTTT. It translates to CASQFGRGTGELFF.

This clone occurred once. The chain has TRBV18 and TRBJ2-1; 9 nucleotides match TRBD2. Trimming removed 2 bases from V and 8 bases from J; junction bases left unmatched: 10. Per germline, CDR1 KGHSH and CDR2 LQKENI. The CDR3 is made up of 16 amino acids. Here the CDR3 reads CASSPFGGRASDEQFF. In DNA form, the CDR3 reads TGTGCCAGCTCACCATTCGGCGGGAGGGCTTCGGATGAGCAGTTCTTC.

The chain links TRBV20-1 to TRBJ2-3; TRBD2 is a possible D gene (6 bases). With 3 bases removed from V and 2 bases from J, the gap between germline ends came to 15 bases. CDR1 and CDR2 (germline): DFQATT, SNEGSKA (reference sequence). The CDR3 length is 15 residues. The CDR3 reads CSASKGLAITDTQYF. In DNA form, the CDR3 reads TGCAGTGCTAGTAAAGGGCTAGCGATCACAGATACGCAGTATTTT.

The rearrangement uses TRBV30 and TRBJ1-4; 12 nucleotides align to TRBD1. V trimming: 3 bases; J trimming: 6 bases; junction bases outside the gene matches: 11. The CDR3 covers 17 residues. Germline values: CDR1 GTSNPN, CDR2 SVGIG (reference sequence). DNA of the CDR3: TGTGCCTGGAGCGGGACAGGGGGCCCCGGGGGGGATGAAAAACTGTTTTTT. As protein: CAWSGTGGPGGDEKLFF.

V is TRBV4-3 and J is TRBJ2-6; tentatively, D is TRBD2 (5 bases). Germline V gene lookup returns CDR1 LGHNA and CDR2 YSLEER. The ends were cut back, 0 bases at V and 0 bases at J, with 6 bases in the middle. CDR3 length: 16 amino acids. Here the CDR3 reads CASSQEGSSGANVLTF. As DNA, the CDR3 is TGCGCCAGCAGCCAAGAGGGGAGCTCTGGGGCCAACGTCCTGACTTTC.

This clone has just a few counts. This chain uses TRBV18 with TRBJ2-7, with TRBD1 matching over 9 bases. Germline CDR1 reads KGHSH; CDR2 reads LQKENI. This CDR3 region has 14 residues. The J segment lost 2 bases and the V segment lost 1 base, leaving 0 bases of the junction unmatched. CDR3 loop: CASSPRQGAYEQYF. CDR3 bases: TGTGCCAGCTCACCACGACAGGGGGCCTACGAGCAGTACTTC.

This rearrangement joins TRBV5-8 to TRBJ1-2; a weak D match, TRBD1 (5 bases). The CDR3 is made up of 14 amino acids. V lost 5 bases and J 8 bases, leaving 19 bases between the germline ends. Germline V gene data show CDR1 as SGHTS and CDR2 as YDEGEE. The CDR3 DNA sequence: TGTGCCAGCAGTTTAGACAGACACCGACAAGGCTACACCTTC. It specifies CASSLDRHRQGYTF.

This clone was detected only once. The chain links TRBV30 to TRBJ2-7, with D tentatively TRBD1 (6 bases). This CDR3 has 12 residues. Germline CDR1 and CDR2: GTSNPN and SVGIG (reference sequence). The V end was cut by 1 base, the J end by 3 bases, with 7 bases between. The CDR3, as DNA: TGTGCCTGGAGTGAACAGGGCTACGAGCAGTACTTC. Its translation: CAWSEQGYEQYF.

The gene calls are TRBV6-6 and TRBJ2-7; a possible D gene is TRBD1 (6 bases). Germline CDR1 MNHNY, CDR2 SVGAGI (reference sequence). Trimming took off 4 bases at V and 5 bases at J, with 12 bases between the two ends. The CDR3 has 13 amino acids. This CDR3 is CASSLQGYHEQYF. The CDR3 DNA reads TGTGCCAGCAGTTTGCAGGGGTACCACGAGCAGTACTTC.

J is TRBJ2-1 and V is TRBV19; 8 nucleotides agree with TRBD1. Germline V gene lookup returns CDR1 LNHDA and CDR2 SQIVND (reference sequence). Losses at the gene ends were 6 bases for V and 0 bases for J; bases not matched to a gene: 4. CDR3 length: 15 amino acids. CDR3 nucleotides: TGTGCCAGTAGCCCGGACAGGGCCTCCTACAATGAGCAGTTCTTC. Its translation is CASSPDRASYNEQFF.